This T cell receptor (beta chain) was recovered during a study of T cells after yellow fever vaccination. This clonotype showed up just a few times. Germline-derived CDR1 and CDR2 are DFQATT and SNEGSKA (reference sequence). Trimming cost V 8 bases and J 7 bases; bases outside gene matches: 12. The CDR3 sequence is 13 residues long. TCRdb reanalysed the 5' RACE reads using MiXCR and keeps one entry per CDR3 protein. Seen here are 250,000 to 400,000 distinct CDR3 sequences, about 4% observed once, and the top ten hold roughly 25%. The gene calls are TRBV20-1 and TRBJ2-3; 7 nucleotides match TRBD2. The clonotype comes from a man aged 18 to 30 who received the YFV17D yellow fever vaccine. Sample: PBMCs, taken 5 days after the yellow fever booster vaccination. The CDR3 region has the DNA TGCAGTAACCCGGGGGAGGGAGTGAATACGCAGTATTTT. It specifies CSNPGEGVNTQYF.